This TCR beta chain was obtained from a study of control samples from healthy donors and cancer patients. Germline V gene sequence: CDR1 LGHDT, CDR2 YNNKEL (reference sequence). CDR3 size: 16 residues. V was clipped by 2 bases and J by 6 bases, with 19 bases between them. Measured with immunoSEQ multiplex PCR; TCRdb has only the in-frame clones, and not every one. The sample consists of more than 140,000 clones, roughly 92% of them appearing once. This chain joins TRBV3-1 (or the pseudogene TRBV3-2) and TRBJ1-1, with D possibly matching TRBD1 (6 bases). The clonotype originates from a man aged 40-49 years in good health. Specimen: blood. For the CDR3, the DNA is TGTGCCAGCAGCCAACTCTCGACAGGCGGGTTCGCTGAAGCTTTCTTT. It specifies CASSQLSTGGFAEAFF.